The present T cell receptor beta chain was sequenced within a study of OX40 agonist ivuxolimab in advanced cancers. Notes on the study in general: Both blood CD4+ and CD8+ T cells showed clonal growth by week 6 at 0.1 to 3.0 mg/kg. In a subset of nonresponders, normalized T-cell clonal expansion was also low. Still undetermined is the antigen specificity of the expanded peripheral T cells. The mean number of expanded clones was higher in CD8+ T cells than in CD4+.

Trimming pared 0 bases from V and 7 bases from J, leaving 15 bases between. The CDR3 is made up of 15 amino acids. Germline V gene data show CDR1 as MNHEY and CDR2 as SMNVEV (reference sequence). Comments on this clone: Antigen unknown.

Profiled with immunoSEQ multiplex PCR; TCRdb holds only in-frame clones, not every one. The sample records tens of thousands of clones, roughly nine tenths being singletons. The specimen was CD4+ or CD8+ T cells sorted from blood, collected in a trial of the OX40 agonist ivuxolimab. This receptor was taken from an adult with an advanced solid tumor such as melanoma, head and neck, liver or kidney cancer. The chain joins TRBV27 to TRBJ2-5; D is tentatively TRBD1 or TRBD2 (7 bases each). The CDR3 DNA reads TGTGCCAGCAGTTTATCGAGACAGGGCGGGGGGACCCAGTACTTC. Protein sequence: CASSLSRQGGGTQYF.